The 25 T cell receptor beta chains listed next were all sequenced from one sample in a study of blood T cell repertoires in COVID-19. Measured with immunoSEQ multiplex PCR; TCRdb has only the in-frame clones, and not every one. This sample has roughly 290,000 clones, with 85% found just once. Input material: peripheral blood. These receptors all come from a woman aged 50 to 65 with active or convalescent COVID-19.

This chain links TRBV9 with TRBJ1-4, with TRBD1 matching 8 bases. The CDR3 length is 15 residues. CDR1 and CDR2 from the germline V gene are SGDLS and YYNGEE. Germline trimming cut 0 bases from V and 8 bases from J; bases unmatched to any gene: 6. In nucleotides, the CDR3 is TGTGCCAGCAGCGTAGGAGCAGGGGGCTGGGAAAAACTGTTTTTT. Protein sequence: CASSVGAGGWEKLFF. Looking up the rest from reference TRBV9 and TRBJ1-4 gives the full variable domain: DSGVTQTPKHLITATGQRVTLRCSPRSGDLSVYWYQQSLDQGLQFLIQYYNGEERAKGNILERFSAQQFPDLHSELNLSSLELGDSALYFCASSVGAGGWEKLFFGSGTQLSVL.

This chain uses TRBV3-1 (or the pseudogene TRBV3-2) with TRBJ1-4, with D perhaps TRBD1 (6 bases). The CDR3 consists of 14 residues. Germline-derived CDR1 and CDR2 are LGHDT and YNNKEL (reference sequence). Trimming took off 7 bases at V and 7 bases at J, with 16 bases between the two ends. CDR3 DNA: TGTGCCAGCAATCAGGGGCAGGTCGGTGAAAAACTGTTTTTT. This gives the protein CASNQGQVGEKLFF.

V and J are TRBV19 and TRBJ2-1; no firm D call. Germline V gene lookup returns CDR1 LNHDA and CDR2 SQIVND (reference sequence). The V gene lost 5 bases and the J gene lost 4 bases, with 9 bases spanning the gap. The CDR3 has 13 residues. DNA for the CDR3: TGTGCCAGTAGTCCCCAGGCATACAATGAGCAGTTCTTC. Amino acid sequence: CASSPQAYNEQFF.

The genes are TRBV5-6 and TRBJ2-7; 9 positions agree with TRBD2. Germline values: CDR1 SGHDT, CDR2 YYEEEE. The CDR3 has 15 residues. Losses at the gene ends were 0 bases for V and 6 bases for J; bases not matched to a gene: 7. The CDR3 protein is CASSLAGGRASEQYF. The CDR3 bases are TGTGCCAGCAGCTTGGCCGGCGGGAGGGCCTCCGAGCAGTACTTC.

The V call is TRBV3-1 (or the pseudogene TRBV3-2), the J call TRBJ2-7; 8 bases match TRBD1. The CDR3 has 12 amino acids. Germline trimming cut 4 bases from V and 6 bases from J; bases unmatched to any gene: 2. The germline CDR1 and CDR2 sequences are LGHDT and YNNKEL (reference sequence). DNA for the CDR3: TGTGCCAGCAGCCCGACAGGGGTCGAGCAGTACTTC. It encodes CASSPTGVEQYF.

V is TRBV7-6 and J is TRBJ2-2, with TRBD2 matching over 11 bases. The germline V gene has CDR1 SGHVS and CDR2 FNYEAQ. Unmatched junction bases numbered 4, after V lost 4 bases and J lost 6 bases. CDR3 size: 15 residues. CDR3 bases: TGTGCCAGCAGCTCAGTAGCGGGGGGGGCCGGGGAGCTGTTTTTT. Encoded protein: CASSSVAGGAGELFF.

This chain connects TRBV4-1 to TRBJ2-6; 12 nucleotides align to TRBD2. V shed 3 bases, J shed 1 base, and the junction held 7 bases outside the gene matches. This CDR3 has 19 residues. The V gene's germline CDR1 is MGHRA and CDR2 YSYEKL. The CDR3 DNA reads TGCGCCAGCAGCCAGTCCGGACTAGCGGGACTTTCTGGGGCCAACGTCCTGACTTTC. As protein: CASSQSGLAGLSGANVLTF.

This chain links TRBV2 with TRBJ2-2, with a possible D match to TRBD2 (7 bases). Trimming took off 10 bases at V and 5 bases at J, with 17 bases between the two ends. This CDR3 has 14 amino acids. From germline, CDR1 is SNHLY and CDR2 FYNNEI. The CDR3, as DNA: TGTGCCACCATTGGAGGGGGGGGAACCGGGGAGCTGTTTTTT. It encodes CATIGGGGTGELFF. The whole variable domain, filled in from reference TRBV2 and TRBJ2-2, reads EPEVTQTPSHQVTQMGQEVILRCVPISNHLYFYWYRQILGQKVEFLVSFYNNEISEKSEIFDDQFSVERPDGSNFTLKIRSTKLEDSAMYFCATIGGGGTGELFFGEGSRLTVL.

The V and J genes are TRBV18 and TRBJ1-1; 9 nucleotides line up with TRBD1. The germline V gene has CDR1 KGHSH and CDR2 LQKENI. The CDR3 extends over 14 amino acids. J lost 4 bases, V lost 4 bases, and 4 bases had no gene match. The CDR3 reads CASSLGQGFTEAFF. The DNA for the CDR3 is TGTGCCAGCTCACTCGGACAGGGGTTCACTGAAGCTTTCTTT.

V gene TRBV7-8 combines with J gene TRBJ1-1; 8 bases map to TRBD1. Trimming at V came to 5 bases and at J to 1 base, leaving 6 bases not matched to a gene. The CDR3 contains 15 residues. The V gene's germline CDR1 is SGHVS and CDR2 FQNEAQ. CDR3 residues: CASSRQGQGNTEAFF. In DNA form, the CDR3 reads TGTGCCAGCAGCCGACAGGGGCAGGGGAACACTGAAGCTTTCTTT.

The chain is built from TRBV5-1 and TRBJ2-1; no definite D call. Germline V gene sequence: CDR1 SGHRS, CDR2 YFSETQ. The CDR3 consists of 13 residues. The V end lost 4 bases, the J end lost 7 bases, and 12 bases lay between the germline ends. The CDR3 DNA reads TGCGCCAGCAGCGCCCCCCCTCGGAATGAGCAGTTCTTC. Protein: CASSAPPRNEQFF.

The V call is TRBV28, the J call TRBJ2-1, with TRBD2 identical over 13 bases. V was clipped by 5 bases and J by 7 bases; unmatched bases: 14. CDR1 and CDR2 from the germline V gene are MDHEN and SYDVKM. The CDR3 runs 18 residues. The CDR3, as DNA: TGTGCCAGCAGTGGCGGACTAGCGGGAGCGAGAGCCCATAATGAGCAGTTCTTC. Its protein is CASSGGLAGARAHNEQFF.

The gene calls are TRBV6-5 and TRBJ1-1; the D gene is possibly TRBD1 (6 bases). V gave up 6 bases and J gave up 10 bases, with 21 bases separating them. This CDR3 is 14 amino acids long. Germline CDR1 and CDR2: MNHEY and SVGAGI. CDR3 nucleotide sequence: TGTGCCAGCAGCCCATATACAGGGCCCACGGGAGCTTTCTTT. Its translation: CASSPYTGPTGAFF.

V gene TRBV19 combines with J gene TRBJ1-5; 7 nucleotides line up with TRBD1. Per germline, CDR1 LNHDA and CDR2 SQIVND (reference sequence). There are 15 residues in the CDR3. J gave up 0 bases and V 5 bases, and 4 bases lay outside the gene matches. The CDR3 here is CASSGQVHSNQPQHF. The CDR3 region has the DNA TGTGCCAGTAGTGGACAGGTTCATAGCAATCAGCCCCAGCATTTT.

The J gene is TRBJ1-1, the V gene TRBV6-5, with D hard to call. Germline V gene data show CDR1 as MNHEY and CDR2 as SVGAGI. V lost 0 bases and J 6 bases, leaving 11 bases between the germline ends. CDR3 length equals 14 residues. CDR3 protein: CASSYSQLPPEAFF. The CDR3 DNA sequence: TGTGCCAGCAGTTACTCCCAGTTACCCCCTGAAGCTTTCTTT.

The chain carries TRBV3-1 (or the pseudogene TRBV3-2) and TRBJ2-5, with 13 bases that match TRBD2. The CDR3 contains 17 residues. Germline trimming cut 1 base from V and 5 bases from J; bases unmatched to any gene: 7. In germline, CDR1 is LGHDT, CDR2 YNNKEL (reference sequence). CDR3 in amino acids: CASSQVSGTSGKETQYF. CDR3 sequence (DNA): TGTGCCAGCAGCCAAGTTTCGGGGACTAGCGGGAAGGAGACCCAGTACTTC.

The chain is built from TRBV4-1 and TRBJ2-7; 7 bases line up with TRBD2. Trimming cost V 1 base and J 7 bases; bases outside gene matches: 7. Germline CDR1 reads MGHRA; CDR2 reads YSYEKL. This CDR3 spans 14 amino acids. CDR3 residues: CASSQVGGGVEQYF. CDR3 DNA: TGCGCCAGCAGCCAAGTTGGGGGGGGTGTAGAGCAGTACTTC.

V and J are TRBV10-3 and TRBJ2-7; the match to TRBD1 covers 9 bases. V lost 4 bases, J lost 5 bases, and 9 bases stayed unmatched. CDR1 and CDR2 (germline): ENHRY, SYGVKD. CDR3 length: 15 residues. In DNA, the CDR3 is TGTGCCATCAGTGCGACCGGGACAGGGATCAACGAGCAGTACTTC. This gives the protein CAISATGTGINEQYF.

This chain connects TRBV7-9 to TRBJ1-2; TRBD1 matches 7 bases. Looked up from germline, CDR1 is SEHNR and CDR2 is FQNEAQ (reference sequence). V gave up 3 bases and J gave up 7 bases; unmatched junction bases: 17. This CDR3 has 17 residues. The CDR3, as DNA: TGTGCCAGCAGCTTGGGATCCGGACAGGCGTATATATTTGGCTACACCTTC. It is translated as CASSLGSGQAYIFGYTF.

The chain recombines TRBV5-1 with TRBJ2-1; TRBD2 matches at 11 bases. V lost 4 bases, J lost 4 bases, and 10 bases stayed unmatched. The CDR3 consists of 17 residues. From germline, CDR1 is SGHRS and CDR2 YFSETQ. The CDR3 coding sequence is TGCGCCAGCAGCATCCTTTCCCTAGCGGGAGGATACAATGAGCAGTTCTTC. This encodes CASSILSLAGGYNEQFF.

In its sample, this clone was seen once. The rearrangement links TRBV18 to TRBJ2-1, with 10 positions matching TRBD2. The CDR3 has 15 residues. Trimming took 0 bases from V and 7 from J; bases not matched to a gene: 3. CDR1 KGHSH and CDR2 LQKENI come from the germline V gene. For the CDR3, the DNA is TGTGCCAGCTCACCACCCGGTAGCGGGGGGAATGAGCAGTTCTTC. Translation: CASSPPGSGGNEQFF.

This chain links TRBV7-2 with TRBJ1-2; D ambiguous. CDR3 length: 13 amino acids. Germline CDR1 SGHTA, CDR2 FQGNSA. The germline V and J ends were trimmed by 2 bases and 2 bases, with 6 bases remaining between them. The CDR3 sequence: CASSLIANYGYTF. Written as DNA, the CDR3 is TGTGCCAGCAGCTTAATAGCCAACTATGGCTACACCTTC.

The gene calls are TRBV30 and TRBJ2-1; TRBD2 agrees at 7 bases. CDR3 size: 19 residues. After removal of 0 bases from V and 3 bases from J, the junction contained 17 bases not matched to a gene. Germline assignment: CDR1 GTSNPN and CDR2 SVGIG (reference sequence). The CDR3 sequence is CAWSVPPGSEAGVYNEQFF. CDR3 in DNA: TGTGCCTGGAGTGTACCCCCCGGGAGCGAGGCGGGGGTCTACAATGAGCAGTTCTTC.

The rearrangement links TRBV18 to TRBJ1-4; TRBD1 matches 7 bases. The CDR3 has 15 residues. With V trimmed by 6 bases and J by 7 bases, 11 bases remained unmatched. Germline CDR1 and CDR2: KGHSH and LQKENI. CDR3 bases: TGTGCCAGCTCGCCTGACAGGGTTTTTGGTGAAAAACTGTTTTTT. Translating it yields CASSPDRVFGEKLFF. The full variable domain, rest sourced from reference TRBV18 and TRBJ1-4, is NAGVMQNPRHLVRRRGQEARLRCSPMKGHSHVYWYRQLPEEGLKFMVYLQKENIIDESGMPKERFSAEFPKEGPSILRIQQVVRGDSAAYFCASSPDRVFGEKLFFGSGTQLSVL.

The CDR3 sequence is CASSGGDYSPLHF. Written as DNA, the CDR3 is TGTGCCAGCAGTGGGGGGGATTATTCACCCCTCCACTTT. This chain connects TRBV5-6 to TRBJ1-6; TRBD1 might be the D (5 bases). There are 13 residues in the CDR3. CDR1 and CDR2 (germline): SGHDT, YYEEEE. Trimming shortened V by 5 bases and J by 8 bases, and 11 bases separated the two germline ends.